These 32 T cell receptor beta chains came from one sample sequenced in a study of patients and donors after allogeneic stem cell transplantation. MiXCR, applied by TCRdb to the RT-PCR reads, yields one record per CDR3 protein. The sample has under 200,000 distinct CDR3 sequences; about 29% are singletons. Sequenced: blood, either unsorted or a sorted T cell fraction (not recorded which). These receptors were obtained from a human donor who was either an allogeneic HSCT recipient or a stem cell or donor lymphocyte infusion donor (not recorded which). It is not recorded whose cells these are; they may come from a transplant donor.

This rearrangement joins TRBV29-1 to TRBJ2-7; maybe TRBD2 (5 bases). Per the germline V gene, CDR1 is SQVTM and CDR2 is ANQGSEA. The CDR3 spans 12 residues. Trimming pared 3 bases from V and 2 bases from J, leaving 8 bases between. CDR3 DNA sequence: TGCAGCGTTGAGCTTAGCGCCTACGAGCAGTACTTC. Its translation: CSVELSAYEQYF.

The chain couples TRBV29-1 to TRBJ1-2; the match to TRBD1 covers 9 bases. The CDR3 is made up of 16 amino acids. V was pared by 5 bases and J by 3 bases, with 13 bases of the junction left unmatched. Looked up from germline, CDR1 is SQVTM and CDR2 is ANQGSEA. The chain's CDR3 is CSVPWTGEARHYGYTF. The CDR3 DNA sequence: TGCAGCGTTCCCTGGACAGGGGAGGCTAGGCACTATGGCTACACCTTC.

The gene calls are TRBV29-1 and TRBJ2-7; tentatively, D is TRBD2 (5 bases). Trimming cost V 4 bases and J 4 bases, with 14 bases left between them. Germline V lookup: CDR1 SQVTM, CDR2 ANQGSEA. The CDR3 loop spans 13 amino acids. CDR3 residues: CSVVLASVYEQYF. CDR3 nucleotide sequence: TGCAGCGTTGTTCTAGCCTCTGTGTACGAGCAGTACTTC.

This clonotype has only a few counts. This sequence joins TRBV6-6 and TRBJ1-6, with unresolved D. V lost 2 bases, J lost 14 bases, and 4 bases lay in between. Germline CDR1 and CDR2: MNHNY and SVGAGI (reference sequence). This CDR3 comprises 10 residues. For the CDR3, the DNA is TGTGCCAGCAGTTACCAGACCCTCCACTTT. Amino acids: CASSYQTLHF.

In its sample, this clonotype was seen many times. V is TRBV27 and J is TRBJ1-2; no clear D. The CDR3 runs to 14 residues. Deletions cut 6 bases from V and 4 bases from J, with 15 bases between. CDR1 and CDR2 (germline): MNHEY, SMNVEV (reference sequence). CDR3 nucleotides: TGTGCCAGCAGCCTTGACTGGCGGGCCTATGGCTACACCTTC. The encoded protein is CASSLDWRAYGYTF.

This chain links TRBV5-1 with TRBJ2-7; 8 nucleotides align to TRBD1. Germline CDR1 and CDR2: SGHRS and YFSETQ. This CDR3 is 15 amino acids long. The trim removed 0 bases at V and 2 bases at J, leaving 4 bases unmatched. The CDR3 DNA reads as TGCGCCAGCAGCTTGGAGGGGACAGGAACCTACGAGCAGTACTTC. It yields the protein CASSLEGTGTYEQYF.

In its sample, this clonotype was seen a few times. V is TRBV7-2 and J is TRBJ2-4; 9 nucleotides match TRBD1. CDR1 SGHTA and CDR2 FQGNSA come from the germline V gene. V was clipped by 1 base and J by 0 bases; unmatched bases: 4. The CDR3 contains 17 residues. CDR3 amino acids: CASSLVGTGRAKNIQYF. DNA for the CDR3: TGTGCCAGCAGCTTAGTTGGGACAGGGAGAGCCAAAAACATTCAGTACTTC.

This clonotype was observed a few times. The chain is built from TRBV7-3 and TRBJ2-1, with unresolved D. Germline CDR1 and CDR2: SGHTA and FQGTGA. Deletions cut 4 bases from V and 0 bases from J, with 10 bases between. CDR3 size: 15 residues. In DNA, the CDR3 is TGTGCCAGCAGCTGGGGTAGCTACTCCTACAATGAGCAGTTCTTC. Its translation: CASSWGSYSYNEQFF.

This clonotype came up a few times. V usage is TRBV9 and J usage is TRBJ2-5, with D hard to call. V lost 0 bases to trimming and J lost 5 bases, with 14 bases between them. The CDR3 spans 15 residues. Germline V gene lookup returns CDR1 SGDLS and CDR2 YYNGEE. CDR3 sequence: CASSVDEWPRETQYF. DNA of the CDR3: TGTGCCAGCAGCGTAGATGAGTGGCCGCGCGAGACCCAGTACTTC.

This clonotype occurred many times. This rearrangement joins TRBV6-5 to TRBJ1-2; tentatively, D is TRBD1 (5 bases). Trimming removed 2 bases at V and 0 bases at J, with 7 bases between. The germline V gene has CDR1 MNHEY and CDR2 SVGAGI. This CDR3 spans 14 amino acids. In DNA form, the CDR3 reads TGTGCCAGCAGTTACGGGGGGACTAACTATGGCTACACCTTC. It yields the protein CASSYGGTNYGYTF.

This clonotype was recorded many times. The V and J genes are TRBV5-1 and TRBJ1-5, with 7 nucleotides matching TRBD1. The V segment lost 3 bases and the J segment 3 bases; nucleotides outside the gene matches: 3. Germline CDR1 and CDR2: SGHRS and YFSETQ. This CDR3 has 14 residues. CDR3 region: CASSWTGLNQPQHF. CDR3 nucleotides: TGCGCCAGCAGCTGGACAGGCCTCAATCAGCCCCAGCATTTT.

The genes are TRBV20-1 and TRBJ1-4, with D unresolved. Germline V lookup: CDR1 DFQATT, CDR2 SNEGSKA (reference sequence). The CDR3 is 14 amino acids. With 2 bases removed from V and 0 bases from J, the gap between germline ends came to 7 bases. The CDR3 spells CSARSGTTNEKLFF. For the CDR3, the DNA is TGCAGTGCTAGATCGGGGACAACTAATGAAAAACTGTTTTTT.

This clonotype was seen more than once but under ten times. The V call is TRBV3-1, the J call TRBJ1-6; D unclear. The V end was cut by 5 bases, the J end by 3 bases, with 14 bases between. This CDR3 has 16 amino acids. From germline, CDR1 is LGHDT and CDR2 YNNKEL (reference sequence). The CDR3 sequence is CASSIEYTGYNSPLHF. As DNA, the CDR3 is TGTGCCAGCAGCATCGAATATACGGGCTATAATTCACCCCTCCACTTT.

The chain combines TRBV6-5 with TRBJ1-1; D unresolved. Germline assignment: CDR1 MNHEY and CDR2 SVGAGI. V gave up 0 bases and J gave up 2 bases, with 7 bases separating them. This CDR3 has 14 amino acids. The CDR3: CASSYSWENTEAFF. CDR3 DNA: TGTGCCAGCAGTTACTCATGGGAAAACACTGAAGCTTTCTTT.

This clonotype was seen only a few times. The genes are TRBV7-9 and TRBJ2-2; 8 bases line up with TRBD2. The CDR3 sequence is 15 residues long. Germline CDR1 reads SEHNR; CDR2 reads FQNEAQ (reference sequence). V lost 5 bases and J lost 1; bases outside the gene matches: 3. Here the CDR3 DNA reads TGTGCCAGCAGCCCGAGCGGGAGGAACACCGGGGAGCTGTTTTTT. It codes for CASSPSGRNTGELFF.

This clonotype was found a few times. The chain couples TRBV7-2 to TRBJ2-5; no clear D gene. The germline V gene encodes CDR1 SGHTA and CDR2 FQGNSA. Trimming took off 2 bases at V and 5 bases at J, with 6 bases between the two ends. The CDR3 has 12 residues. As DNA, the CDR3 is TGTGCCAGCAGCTTAAACGAGGAGACCCAGTACTTC. Translated: CASSLNEETQYF.

The sample holds a few counts of this clonotype. The chain combines TRBV20-1 with TRBJ2-1, with 12 positions matching TRBD2. Germline-derived CDR1 and CDR2 are DFQATT and SNEGSKA (reference sequence). V shed 3 bases, J shed 7 bases, and the junction held 4 bases outside the gene matches. There are 14 residues in the CDR3. The CDR3: CSARGLAGKNEQFF. The CDR3 DNA reads TGCAGTGCTAGGGGACTAGCGGGTAAGAATGAGCAGTTCTTC.

As regards this clonotype: With a much larger clone just one base away, this may be a read error. This likely comes from a read error, as the CDR3 has no conserved phenylalanine or tryptophan at its end. The chain has TRBV10-3 and TRBJ1-1, with D maybe TRBD1 (5 bases). This CDR3 has 14 residues. CDR1 and CDR2 from the germline V gene are ENHRY and SYGVKD. V lost 2 bases and J 3 bases, leaving 10 bases between the germline ends. In nucleotides, the CDR3 is TGTGCCATCAGTGAGCTTGGCAGGGACACTGAAGCTTTCTTG. Amino acids: CAISELGRDTEAFL.

This chain joins TRBV27 and TRBJ2-7, with 11 bases that match TRBD1. The CDR3 runs 16 residues. Germline CDR1 reads MNHEY; CDR2 reads SMNVEV (reference sequence). V shed 1 base and J 3 bases; nucleotides not matched to a gene: 5. DNA of the CDR3: TGTGCCAGCAGTTTATTGTACGGGACAGGGGGCTACGAGCAGTACTTC. This translates into CASSLLYGTGGYEQYF.

This clonotype was observed a few times. The genes are TRBV20-1 and TRBJ2-7; 9 nucleotides agree with TRBD2. V lost 7 bases, J lost 3 bases, and 13 bases stayed unmatched. This CDR3 has 15 residues. Germline V gives CDR1 DFQATT, CDR2 SNEGSKA (reference sequence). The CDR3 DNA sequence: TGCAGTGTTATATCGACTAGCGGTCTGAGCTACGAGCAGTACTTC. Translation: CSVISTSGLSYEQYF.

This clonotype turned up a few times. The DNA for the CDR3 is TGTGCCAGCAGTCCCACCGGGACACGGAATCAGCCCCAGCATTTT. It is translated as CASSPTGTRNQPQHF. This sequence joins TRBV6-2 or TRBV6-3 and TRBJ1-5; D perhaps matches TRBD1 (6 bases). The CDR3 spans 15 residues. Germline V gives CDR1 MNHEY, CDR2 SVGEGT. V dropped 5 bases and J dropped 4 bases, with 15 bases sitting between them.

Note on this clonotype: One junction end disagrees with the germline gene, perhaps due to a read error. The CDR3 reads CCAPVGGSNQPQHF. In nucleotides, the CDR3 is TGCTGTGCCCCTGTGGGCGGAAGCAATCAGCCCCAGCATTTT. The genes are TRBV20-1 and TRBJ1-5; no firm D call. The CDR3 is 14 residues long. Germline V CDR1 and CDR2: DFQATT, SNEGSKA (reference sequence).

This clonotype was detected a few times. The V gene is TRBV6-5, the J gene TRBJ1-1; D unresolved. Deletions cut 2 bases from V and 4 bases from J, with 8 bases between. Germline lookup yields CDR1 MNHEY and CDR2 SVGAGI. CDR3 size: 13 residues. In DNA form, the CDR3 reads TGTGCCAGCAGTTACGGTATTCTCACTGAAGCTTTCTTT. Encoded protein: CASSYGILTEAFF.

CDR3 sequence: CASSRAPKPDTQYF. The CDR3, as DNA: TGTGCCAGCAGCCGGGCCCCAAAACCAGATACGCAGTATTTT. V usage is TRBV12-3 or TRBV12-4 and J usage is TRBJ2-3; no clear D gene. This CDR3 has 14 amino acids. V was pared by 6 bases and J by 4 bases, with 14 bases between.

This chain joins TRBV10-3 and TRBJ2-7, with D unresolved. CDR3 size: 12 residues. Germline V lookup: CDR1 ENHRY, CDR2 SYGVKD. The V end lost 2 bases, the J end lost 5 bases, and 7 bases lay between the germline ends. CDR3 coding DNA: TGTGCCATCAGTGAGCCTTGGAACGAGCAGTACTTC. Protein: CAISEPWNEQYF.

A remark on this clonotype: At one end, the junction sequence differs from germline, possibly due to a read error. This chain joins TRBV7-9 and TRBJ2-7; the D gene is possibly TRBD2 (5 bases). From germline, CDR1 is SEHNR and CDR2 FQNEAQ (reference sequence). This CDR3 spans 14 amino acids. The CDR3 nucleotides read TGTACCAGCAGCCTCGCCCGGGGTGGCTACGAGCAGTACTTC. Amino acids: CTSSLARGGYEQYF.

The chain has TRBV12-5 and TRBJ2-7; 7 bases match TRBD1. This CDR3 is 15 amino acids long. The junction had 4 bases not matched to a gene; V was cut back by 0 bases and J by 2 bases. CDR1 is LGHNT and CDR2 is FRNRAP in the germline V gene. This chain's CDR3 is CASGLVVGQAYEQYF. CDR3 sequence (DNA): TGTGCTAGTGGTTTGGTAGTTGGACAGGCCTACGAGCAGTACTTC. Complete variable domain (other parts from reference TRBV12-5 and TRBJ2-7): DARVTQTPRHKVTEMGQEVTMRCQPILGHNTVFWYRQTMMQGLELLAYFRNRAPLDDSGMPKDRFSAEMPDATLATLKIQPSEPRDSAVYFCASGLVVGQAYEQYFGPGTRLTVT.

This clonotype has just a few counts. The rearrangement uses TRBV2 and TRBJ2-7; D gene unclear. Germline V gene data show CDR1 as SNHLY and CDR2 as FYNNEI. CDR3 size: 14 residues. Trimming removed 5 bases at V and 1 base at J, with 12 bases between. CDR3 loop: CASSYIGPSYEQYF. The CDR3 DNA sequence: TGTGCCAGCAGTTATATAGGCCCGTCCTACGAGCAGTACTTC.

The J gene is TRBJ2-1, the V gene TRBV7-2; 8 positions agree with TRBD2. CDR1 is SGHTA and CDR2 is FQGNSA in the germline V gene. This CDR3 region has 16 residues. V was pared by 2 bases and J by 7 bases, with 10 bases of the junction left unmatched. This CDR3 is CASSLRLAGRGNEQFF. The CDR3 DNA sequence: TGTGCCAGCAGCTTACGCCTAGCGGGTAGGGGGAATGAGCAGTTCTTC.

V is TRBV25-1 and J is TRBJ2-5, with D unresolved. CDR1 is MGHDK, CDR2 SYGVNS, per germline. This CDR3 contains 15 residues. V lost 6 bases, J lost 1 base, and 15 bases lay in between. The CDR3 sequence is CASSRISDLQETQYF. CDR3 sequence (DNA): TGTGCCAGCAGCCGAATTTCAGATCTCCAAGAGACCCAGTACTTC.

This clonotype has just a few counts. The chain joins TRBV24-1 to TRBJ1-5; 10 bases are a match to TRBD1. Germline CDR1 and CDR2: KGHDR and SFDVKD. The CDR3 spans 16 residues. V shed 4 bases, J shed 6 bases, and the junction held 8 bases outside the gene matches. CDR3 DNA: TGTGCCACCAGTGACCCCGGGACAGGGGATGCTCAGCCCCAGCATTTT. It yields the protein CATSDPGTGDAQPQHF.

This clonotype came up a few times. V and J are TRBV18 and TRBJ1-1, with D uncertain. The CDR3 is made up of 14 amino acids. The germline CDR1 and CDR2 sequences are KGHSH and LQKENI. V was trimmed by 0 bases and J by 0 bases, leaving 5 bases between them. CDR3: CASSPPWLNTEAFF. The CDR3 DNA sequence: TGTGCCAGCTCACCACCCTGGCTGAACACTGAAGCTTTCTTT.